These 26 T cell receptor beta chains originate from one sample sequenced in a study of shared clonotypes between healthy human individuals. Clones were read by immunoSEQ multiplex PCR, and TCRdb kept only the in-frame ones, dropping some. The profile shows approximately 2,200,000 clones, under 95% of them singletons. CD45RO-negative, CCR7-selected cells formed the naive CD8 fraction, which excluded terminally differentiated effector memory CD45RA+ cells. Material for sequencing was naive CD8+ T cells from PBMCs. Receptor source: a man aged 18-30 years in good health. Some clones in this sample may be carry-over from other donors' samples.

V is TRBV27 and J is TRBJ2-1; TRBD1 matches at 8 bases. Per germline, CDR1 MNHEY and CDR2 SMNVEV (reference sequence). V shed 6 bases, J shed 7 bases, and the junction held 5 bases outside the gene matches. The CDR3 sequence is 13 residues long. CDR3 amino acids: CASSWGTGNEQFF. In nucleotides, the CDR3 is TGTGCCAGCAGCTGGGGGACAGGAAATGAGCAGTTCTTC.

The chain combines TRBV7-2 with TRBJ1-3; TRBD1 might be the D (6 bases). The CDR3 consists of 14 residues. The germline V gene encodes CDR1 SGHTA and CDR2 FQGNSA. V lost 3 bases, J lost 2 bases, and 8 bases lay in between. CDR3 residues: CASSFQGTGNTIYF. For the CDR3, the DNA is TGTGCCAGCAGCTTCCAGGGGACTGGAAACACCATATATTTT.

This sequence joins TRBV13 and TRBJ2-1; 11 positions match TRBD2. CDR3 length: 17 residues. The trim removed 5 bases at V and 5 bases at J, leaving 11 bases unmatched. Germline loops: CDR1 PRHDT, CDR2 FYEKMQ (reference sequence). The CDR3 region is CASSPPEPGLADNEQFF. DNA for the CDR3: TGTGCCAGCAGCCCACCGGAACCGGGACTAGCGGACAATGAGCAGTTCTTC. Supplemented by reference TRBV13 and TRBJ2-1, the full variable domain reads AAGVIQSPRHLIKEKRETATLKCYPIPRHDTVYWYQQGPGQDPQFLISFYEKMQSDKGSIPDRFSAQQFSDYHSELNMSSLELGDSALYFCASSPPEPGLADNEQFFGPGTRLTVL.

The chain joins TRBV7-9 to TRBJ2-1; 11 bases align to TRBD2. CDR1 is SEHNR, CDR2 FQNEAQ, per germline (reference sequence). V dropped 1 base and J dropped 10; count of bases not matched to a gene: 3. This CDR3 spans 14 amino acids. CDR3 nucleotide sequence: TGTGCCAGCAGCTTAGGGGGACTAGCGGAAGAGCAGTTCTTC. Translated: CASSLGGLAEEQFF.

The chain employs TRBV4-1 and TRBJ2-5; D could derive from TRBD1 or TRBD2 (5 bases each). The CDR3 consists of 15 residues. Germline V CDR1 and CDR2: MGHRA, YSYEKL. V lost 3 bases, J lost 2 bases, and 13 bases lay in between. The CDR3 DNA reads as TGCGCCAGCAGCCACCTCCTGGGACCGCAAGAGACCCAGTACTTC. Translated, it gives CASSHLLGPQETQYF.

The chain's CDR3 is CASSVRTGGFYEAFF. CDR3 coding DNA: TGTGCCAGCAGCGTGCGGACAGGGGGCTTTTATGAAGCTTTCTTT. V is TRBV5-4 and J is TRBJ1-1, with TRBD1 matching 11 bases. CDR1 and CDR2 (germline): SGHNT, YYREEE (reference sequence). CDR3 length: 15 residues. V lost 4 bases and J lost 7; bases outside the gene matches: 9.

The chain combines TRBV19 with TRBJ2-7; possibly TRBD2 for D (6 bases). V gave up 2 bases and J gave up 6 bases, with 11 bases separating them. The CDR3 totals 13 residues. Germline lookup yields CDR1 LNHDA and CDR2 SQIVND (reference sequence). In nucleotides, the CDR3 is TGTGCCAGTAGTATATCGGAGGGAAGCGAGCAGTACTTC. Amino acids: CASSISEGSEQYF.

Only one count was recorded for this clone. V gene TRBV30 combines with J gene TRBJ1-5, with unresolved D. From germline, CDR1 is GTSNPN and CDR2 SVGIG (reference sequence). CDR3 size: 13 residues. Trimming left V 0 bases short and J 6 bases short, with 9 bases between. This CDR3 reads CAWSVQSGQPQHF. CDR3 coding DNA: TGTGCCTGGAGTGTACAATCCGGTCAGCCCCAGCATTTT.

The rearrangement links TRBV28 to TRBJ2-7, with 7 nucleotides matching TRBD1. The V gene's germline CDR1 is MDHEN and CDR2 SYDVKM. The CDR3 has 14 amino acids. The J segment lost 6 bases and the V segment lost 2 bases, leaving 7 bases of the junction unmatched. In DNA, the CDR3 is TGTGCCAGCAGTTTACGACAGGGCGATGGCGAGCAGTACTTC. This translates into CASSLRQGDGEQYF.

V and J are TRBV27 and TRBJ2-1; 15 bases are a match to TRBD2. Germline V gene lookup returns CDR1 MNHEY and CDR2 SMNVEV (reference sequence). With V trimmed by 5 bases and J by 3 bases, 5 bases remained unmatched. The CDR3 spans 17 residues. CDR3 coding DNA: TGTGCCAGCAGTCCCCAGGGACTAGCGGGAGGCTACAATGAGCAGTTCTTC. As protein: CASSPQGLAGGYNEQFF.

This chain uses TRBV13 with TRBJ1-5, with a weak D call TRBD1 (5 bases). V gave up 4 bases and J gave up 1 base, with 11 bases separating them. Looked up from germline, CDR1 is PRHDT and CDR2 is FYEKMQ (reference sequence). The CDR3 is 15 amino acids. CDR3 residues: CASSSRRDSNQPQHF. CDR3 sequence (DNA): TGTGCCAGCAGCTCTCGCCGGGACAGCAATCAGCCCCAGCATTTT.

This chain joins TRBV18 and TRBJ2-7; TRBD1 or TRBD2 may be the D gene (5 bases each). The germline gives CDR1 KGHSH, CDR2 LQKENI. V lost 3 bases, J lost 0 bases, and 12 bases lay in between. CDR3 size: 15 residues. For the CDR3, the DNA is TGTGCCAGCTCACCCCGGGACGGGGCCTCCTACGAGCAGTACTTC. This encodes CASSPRDGASYEQYF.

On this clone: Other DNA sequences in the same sample also yield this CDR3. The chain has TRBV30 and TRBJ2-1; 9 nucleotides align to TRBD1. With V trimmed by 2 bases and J by 7 bases, 6 bases remained unmatched. This CDR3 comprises 14 residues. The germline CDR1 and CDR2 sequences are GTSNPN and SVGIG (reference sequence). CDR3 sequence reads: CAWSPGQGRNEQFF. The CDR3 DNA is TGTGCCTGGAGTCCCGGACAGGGGCGAAATGAGCAGTTCTTC. The entire variable domain, with the rest obtained from reference TRBV30 and TRBJ2-1, is as follows: SQTIHQWPATLVQPVGSPLSLECTVEGTSNPNLYWYRQAAGRGLQLLFYSVGIGQISSEVPQNLSASRPQDRQFILSSKKLLLSDSGFYLCAWSPGQGRNEQFFGPGTRLTVL.

CDR3 sequence: CASSEASLAGVGNEQFF. The CDR3 coding sequence is TGTGCCAGCAGTGAAGCGAGTCTAGCGGGAGTTGGAAATGAGCAGTTCTTC. This chain connects TRBV2 to TRBJ2-1, with TRBD2 matching over 10 bases. Germline V gene lookup returns CDR1 SNHLY and CDR2 FYNNEI. The V segment lost 0 bases and the J segment 7 bases; nucleotides outside the gene matches: 9. The CDR3 contains 17 residues.

The chain links TRBV15 to TRBJ2-5, with D possibly TRBD2 on 5 matching bases. The CDR3 has 14 amino acids. Germline V gene lookup returns CDR1 LNHNV and CDR2 YYDKDF (reference sequence). V was shortened by 0 bases and J by 2 bases, with 7 bases between the two germline ends. This CDR3 is CATSRDRGQETQYF. DNA for the CDR3: TGTGCCACCAGCAGAGATCGCGGGCAAGAGACCCAGTACTTC.

The J gene is TRBJ2-1, the V gene TRBV27; 8 positions match TRBD2. CDR1 and CDR2 from the germline V gene are MNHEY and SMNVEV (reference sequence). The CDR3 spans 15 residues. V shed 6 bases, J shed 7 bases, and the junction held 11 bases outside the gene matches. CDR3 protein: CASSPGTSPKNEQFF. CDR3 nucleotide sequence: TGTGCCAGCAGCCCCGGGACTAGTCCTAAGAATGAGCAGTTCTTC.

For this clone: Additional DNA sequences in this sample encode the identical CDR3. V is TRBV7-8 and J is TRBJ2-7; D is unclear. The CDR3 runs 13 residues. The V gene's germline CDR1 is SGHVS and CDR2 FQNEAQ. The V gene lost 1 base and the J gene lost 3 bases, with 7 bases spanning the gap. Written as DNA, the CDR3 is TGTGCCAGCAGCTTAGGTCGCGGCTACGAGCAGTACTTC. Amino acid sequence: CASSLGRGYEQYF.

This clone appeared a single time. The chain joins TRBV7-3 to TRBJ2-5, with 11 bases identical to TRBD1. CDR1 is SGHTA and CDR2 is FQGTGA in the germline V gene. The ends lost 0 bases at V and 4 bases at J; junction bases unmatched: 4. The CDR3 runs to 16 residues. In DNA form, the CDR3 reads TGTGCCAGCAGCTTAACTGGGACAGGGGGGCGAGAGACCCAGTACTTC. Its protein product is CASSLTGTGGRETQYF. Combining the CDR3 with reference TRBV7-3 and TRBJ2-5 gives the whole variable domain GAGVSQTPSNKVTEKGKYVELRCDPISGHTALYWYRQSLGQGPEFLIYFQGTGAADDSGLPNDRFFAVRPEGSVSTLKIQRTERGDSAVYLCASSLTGTGGRETQYFGPGTRLLVL.

Notes on this clone: This specimen includes other DNA sequences encoding the same CDR3. This chain uses TRBV7-9 with TRBJ2-7, with a tentative D call TRBD2 (5 bases). The CDR3 consists of 11 residues. Trimming cost V 5 bases and J 5 bases, with 7 bases left between them. In germline, CDR1 is SEHNR, CDR2 FQNEAQ (reference sequence). CDR3 residues: CASSEGHEQYF. CDR3 coding DNA: TGTGCCAGCAGCGAGGGCCACGAGCAGTACTTC. Variable domain in full (rest from reference TRBV7-9 and TRBJ2-7): DTGVSQNPRHKITKRGQNVTFRCDPISEHNRLYWYRQTLGQGPEFLTYFQNEAQLEKSRLLSDRFSAERPKGSFSTLEIQRTEQGDSAMYLCASSEGHEQYFGPGTRLTVT.

The rearrangement joins TRBV7-9 to TRBJ1-2; D is undetermined. V was trimmed by 2 bases and J by 4 bases, leaving 5 bases between them. The germline gives CDR1 SEHNR, CDR2 FQNEAQ (reference sequence). The CDR3 runs 12 residues. The CDR3: CASSLMSYGYTF. The DNA of the CDR3 is TGTGCCAGCAGCTTAATGAGCTATGGCTACACCTTC.

V is TRBV9 and J is TRBJ1-1; tentatively, D is TRBD1 (5 bases). The CDR3 length is 13 residues. The germline V gene has CDR1 SGDLS and CDR2 YYNGEE. V was clipped by 9 bases and J by 3 bases, with 15 bases between them. The CDR3 nucleotides read TGTGCCACCAGGGTACTCGGGGACACTGAAGCTTTCTTT. This codes for CATRVLGDTEAFF.

The chain carries TRBV27 and TRBJ2-1; 11 bases match TRBD2. Germline-derived CDR1 and CDR2 are MNHEY and SMNVEV (reference sequence). The CDR3 sequence is 18 residues long. V shed 0 bases, J shed 7 bases, and the junction held 11 bases outside the gene matches. This chain's CDR3 is CASSLSSSRLAGRNEQFF. DNA for the CDR3: TGTGCCAGCAGTTTATCCTCATCAAGACTAGCGGGAAGGAATGAGCAGTTCTTC.

V and J are TRBV27 and TRBJ2-4; D might be TRBD1 or TRBD2, each matching 5 bases. Trimming pared 7 bases from V and 0 bases from J, leaving 16 bases between. Germline assignment: CDR1 MNHEY and CDR2 SMNVEV (reference sequence). This CDR3 region has 16 residues. The CDR3, as DNA: TGTGCCAGCAAAACACGACGGGACCTAGCCAAAAACATTCAGTACTTC. It encodes CASKTRRDLAKNIQYF.

J is TRBJ1-5 and V is TRBV4-1, with a weak D call TRBD1 (5 bases). Per the germline V gene, CDR1 is MGHRA and CDR2 is YSYEKL. CDR3 size: 14 residues. The V and J ends lost 4 bases and 0 bases respectively, with 7 bases between them. In DNA form, the CDR3 reads TGCGCCAGCAGCCTGACAGTTAGCAATCAGCCCCAGCATTTT. Encoded protein: CASSLTVSNQPQHF.

The genes are TRBV14 and TRBJ2-7; tentatively, D is TRBD1 (5 bases). The V and J ends lost 4 bases and 0 bases respectively, with 13 bases between them. The CDR3 loop spans 15 amino acids. The V gene's germline CDR1 is SGHDN and CDR2 FVKESK. The CDR3 is CASSPQGFYSYEQYF. CDR3 DNA sequence: TGTGCCAGCAGCCCTCAGGGCTTTTACTCCTACGAGCAGTACTTC.

This clone was seen a few times. The V gene is TRBV7-9, the J gene TRBJ1-2; D is uncertain. The length of the CDR3 is 15 residues. CDR1 and CDR2 (germline): SEHNR, FQNEAQ (reference sequence). The V gene lost 1 base and the J gene lost 3 bases, with 12 bases spanning the gap. This CDR3 is CASSLVGKPHYGYTF. The CDR3 coding sequence is TGTGCCAGCAGCTTAGTTGGGAAGCCTCACTATGGCTACACCTTC.